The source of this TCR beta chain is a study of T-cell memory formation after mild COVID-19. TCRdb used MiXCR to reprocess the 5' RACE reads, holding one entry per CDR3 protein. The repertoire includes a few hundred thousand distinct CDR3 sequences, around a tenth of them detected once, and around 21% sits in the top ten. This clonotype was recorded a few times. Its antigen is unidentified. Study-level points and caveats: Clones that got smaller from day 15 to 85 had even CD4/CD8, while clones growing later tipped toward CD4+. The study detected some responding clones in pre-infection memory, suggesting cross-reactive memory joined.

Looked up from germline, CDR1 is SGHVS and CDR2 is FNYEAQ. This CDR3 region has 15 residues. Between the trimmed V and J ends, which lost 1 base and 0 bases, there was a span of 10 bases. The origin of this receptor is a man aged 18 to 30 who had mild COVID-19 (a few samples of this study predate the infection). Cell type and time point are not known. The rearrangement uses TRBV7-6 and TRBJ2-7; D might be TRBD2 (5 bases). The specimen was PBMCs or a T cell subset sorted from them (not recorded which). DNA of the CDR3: TGTGCCAGCAGCTTAGGCCCGGGAAGCTCCTACGAGCAGTACGTC. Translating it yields CASSLGPGSSYEQYV.